The clone carrying this T cell receptor beta chain was detected only a few times. Antigen: not known. As part of library construction, unique molecular identifiers were attached to individual cDNA molecules. TCRdb called the 5' RACE reads again in MiXCR, with one record for every CDR3 protein. Of about 33,000 distinct CDR3 sequences detected, less than 5.5% appear once; the ten largest clones hold roughly an eighth. This specimen comes from a study of early T cells in non-severe SARS-CoV-2 infection. Across the whole study: Sequencing targeted bulk RNA from unsorted whole blood, leaving chains unpaired. Study results and caveats: Anti-spike CD8 responses were favored in VDJdb matching, and private and CD4 specificities were missed.

The CDR3 is made up of 14 amino acids. The germline CDR1 and CDR2 sequences are MNHNY and SVGAGI (reference sequence). The ends were cut back, 6 bases at V and 2 bases at J, with 13 bases in the middle. The chain has TRBV6-6 and TRBJ2-5, with D tentatively TRBD2 (5 bases). Specimen: whole blood. The sequence was obtained from an adult who was a healthcare worker with PCR-confirmed SARS-CoV-2 infection or an uninfected control (not recorded which). The CDR3 bases are TGTGCCAGCAGCCGATCGGGGATTCAAGAGACCCAGTACTTC. Translating it yields CASSRSGIQETQYF.